This TCR beta chain was captured in a study of PD-1 blockade in mismatch repair-deficient tumors. Across the whole study: Patients had approximately 11 mismatch repair-deficient cancer types and were previously treated and progressing.

Study-wide results and caveats: Tumor-resident clones, often undetectable pretreatment in blood, expanded then contracted after pembrolizumab.

Comments on this clone: Its cognate antigen is unknown.

All patients were mismatch repair deficient, assessed by either PCR or immunohistochemistry. Three pembrolizumab responders had their TCRs sequenced. Using immunoSEQ multiplex PCR, the repertoire was profiled, and TCRdb retains in-frame clones only, with some absent. The table has 95,000 to 150,000 clones, around 86% seen once; the top ten hold roughly 13%. With 8 bases clipped from V and 6 bases from J, the junction kept 6 bases outside the gene matches. Looked up from germline, CDR1 is MNHEY and CDR2 is SMNVEV (reference sequence). The CDR3 consists of 13 residues. The chain couples TRBV27 to TRBJ2-1, with 8 bases matching TRBD2. The input for sequencing was peripheral blood, taken 44 weeks after starting pembrolizumab. The sequence derives from an adult with mismatch repair-deficient cancer. The CDR3 sequence is CASGTSFGNEQFF. CDR3 bases: TGTGCCAGCGGGACTAGTTTCGGCAATGAGCAGTTCTTC.